This TCR beta chain was sequenced for a study of T cell changes during pregnancy in multiple sclerosis. The CDR3 has 14 amino acids. The J segment lost 1 base and the V segment lost 6 bases, leaving 4 bases of the junction unmatched. In germline, CDR1 is SGHVS, CDR2 FNYEAQ. The data were produced by immunoSEQ multiplex PCR, yet TCRdb's version contains in-frame clones alone and is incomplete. The table has under 55,000 clones, roughly nine tenths seen once; the top ten hold around 9.6%. The sequencing used CD8+ T cells from peripheral blood mononuclear cells, collected after pregnancy. The chain joins TRBV7-6 to TRBJ1-1, with 8 bases aligning to TRBD1. The clonotype was recovered from a female donor with multiple sclerosis, enrolled in a pregnancy study. CDR3 sequence reads: CASRAGQGNTEAFF. As DNA, the CDR3 is TGTGCCAGCAGAGCTGGACAGGGGAACACTGAAGCTTTCTTT.